These 17 T cell receptor beta chains share one sample of origin, sequenced in a study of blood T cell repertoires in COVID-19. TCRdb's copy holds only in-frame clones and misses some; the assay was immunoSEQ multiplex PCR. Among over 200,000 clones listed, about 84% were seen once. The sequenced sample consisted of PBMCs or T cells enriched from blood (not recorded which). These receptor sequences come from a man aged 55 to 70 who had recovered from COVID-19.

As for this clone: The junction shows a germline mismatch at one end, possibly a read error. The chain recombines TRBV5-1 with TRBJ2-7, with 7 bases aligning to TRBD1. CDR1 and CDR2 (germline): SGHRS, YFSETQ. This CDR3 is 15 amino acids long. CDR3 nucleotide sequence: TGCGCCAGCAGCTTGGTAGGGACAGTATCCTCCGAGCAGTACTTC. As protein: CASSLVGTVSSEQYF.

This clone came up once. This rearrangement joins TRBV12-5 to TRBJ1-1; the match to TRBD1 covers 8 bases. This CDR3 is 15 amino acids long. Germline values: CDR1 LGHNT, CDR2 FRNRAP. V dropped 4 bases and J dropped 0; count of bases not matched to a gene: 4. DNA for the CDR3: TGTGCTAGTGGTTGGAAACAGGGGGTGAACACTGAAGCTTTCTTT. It translates to CASGWKQGVNTEAFF.

This chain connects TRBV18 to TRBJ2-5; no definite D call. Looked up from germline, CDR1 is KGHSH and CDR2 is LQKENI. V lost 8 bases and J 3 bases, leaving 7 bases between the germline ends. The CDR3 runs to 11 residues. The CDR3 bases are TGTGCCAGCAGCCTAGAAGAGACCCAGTACTTC. Amino acid sequence: CASSLEETQYF.

The J gene is TRBJ1-5, the V gene TRBV12-3 or TRBV12-4, with a tentative D call TRBD1 (6 bases). The CDR3 runs 13 residues. Trimming took off 5 bases at V and 2 bases at J, with 7 bases between the two ends. CDR3 bases: TGTGCCAGCAGTCCAGGGGGCAATCAGCCCCAGCATTTT. Translated: CASSPGGNQPQHF.

The chain has TRBV3-1 (or the pseudogene TRBV3-2) and TRBJ2-7, with 11 bases that match TRBD2. Germline CDR1 reads LGHDT; CDR2 reads YNNKEL (reference sequence). Trimming took 5 bases from V and 6 from J; bases not matched to a gene: 9. CDR3 length: 15 amino acids. The CDR3 DNA reads as TGTGCCAGCAGCTTCGGGTTAGCGGGGGGGCCCGAGCAGTACTTC. It encodes CASSFGLAGGPEQYF.

The chain employs TRBV7-6 and TRBJ1-3, with 9 bases aligning to TRBD1. J lost 0 bases, V lost 2 bases, and 5 bases had no gene match. Germline CDR1 reads SGHVS; CDR2 reads FNYEAQ. The CDR3 totals 17 residues. The CDR3 DNA is TGTGCCAGCAGCTTATCGGGACAGGGTTCCTCTGGAAACACCATATATTTT. Amino acids: CASSLSGQGSSGNTIYF.

This clone is a singleton in its sample. The J gene is TRBJ2-2, the V gene TRBV7-9; tentatively, D is TRBD2 (6 bases). The CDR3 runs 17 residues. V lost 0 bases, J lost 5 bases, and 16 bases lay in between. Germline CDR1 and CDR2: SEHNR and FQNEAQ (reference sequence). The CDR3 nucleotides read TGTGCCAGCAGCTTAGCGCGTGCGGGGAAAGGGACCGGGGAGCTGTTTTTT. It is translated as CASSLARAGKGTGELFF. The full variable domain, rest sourced from reference TRBV7-9 and TRBJ2-2, is DTGVSQNPRHKITKRGQNVTFRCDPISEHNRLYWYRQTLGQGPEFLTYFQNEAQLEKSRLLSDRFSAERPKGSFSTLEIQRTEQGDSAMYLCASSLARAGKGTGELFFGEGSRLTVL.

The V gene is TRBV5-4, the J gene TRBJ2-2, with 8 positions matching TRBD1. This CDR3 region has 15 residues. CDR1 and CDR2 (germline): SGHNT, YYREEE (reference sequence). After removal of 2 bases from V and 4 bases from J, the junction contained 4 bases not matched to a gene. CDR3 sequence (DNA): TGTGCCAGCAGCTTACAGGGGGAGAGCACCGGGGAGCTGTTTTTT. It translates to CASSLQGESTGELFF.

This clone was counted only a few times. The chain uses TRBV7-3 and TRBJ1-1, with D possibly TRBD1 on 5 matching bases. This CDR3 contains 14 residues. V was pared by 1 base and J by 5 bases, with 11 bases between. Germline CDR1 reads SGHTA; CDR2 reads FQGTGA. The CDR3 DNA reads TGTGCCAGCAGCTTAAGTGCAGGGAAGACTGAAGCTTTCTTT. Translation: CASSLSAGKTEAFF. The whole variable domain, filled in from reference TRBV7-3 and TRBJ1-1, reads GAGVSQTPSNKVTEKGKYVELRCDPISGHTALYWYRQSLGQGPEFLIYFQGTGAADDSGLPNDRFFAVRPEGSVSTLKIQRTERGDSAVYLCASSLSAGKTEAFFGQGTRLTVV.

This rearrangement joins TRBV5-1 to TRBJ2-1; D ambiguous. V lost 2 bases and J 9 bases, leaving 6 bases between the germline ends. Per germline, CDR1 SGHRS and CDR2 YFSETQ. The CDR3 covers 11 residues. CDR3 DNA sequence: TGCGCCAGCAGCTTAGAGAGTGAGCAGTTCTTC. As protein: CASSLESEQFF.

The V gene is TRBV18, the J gene TRBJ1-5, with 7 bases matching TRBD1. This CDR3 is 16 amino acids long. V lost 2 bases, J lost 0 bases, and 4 bases stayed unmatched. Per the germline V gene, CDR1 is KGHSH and CDR2 is LQKENI. CDR3 nucleotides: TGTGCCAGCTCACCATCGGGACAGAATAGCAATCAGCCCCAGCATTTT. Translation: CASSPSGQNSNQPQHF.

Only one count was recorded for this clone. This rearrangement joins TRBV5-1 to TRBJ2-7, with 7 bases fitting TRBD1. V shed 7 bases and J 2 bases; nucleotides not matched to a gene: 9. Germline CDR1 and CDR2: SGHRS and YFSETQ. The CDR3 is made up of 14 amino acids. In DNA form, the CDR3 reads TGCGCCAGCTCGCTCGAGACAGGGCCCTACGAGCAGTACTTC. Amino acids: CASSLETGPYEQYF.

The rearrangement uses TRBV30 and TRBJ1-2; D ambiguous. Looked up from germline, CDR1 is GTSNPN and CDR2 is SVGIG (reference sequence). The CDR3 runs to 12 residues. Trimming took 2 bases from V and 4 from J, leaving 8 bases between them. The CDR3 coding sequence is TGTGCCTGGAGTATGCAGTCCTATGGCTACACCTTC. This encodes CAWSMQSYGYTF. Together with reference TRBV30 and TRBJ1-2, the CDR3 gives the full variable domain: SQTIHQWPATLVQPVGSPLSLECTVEGTSNPNLYWYRQAAGRGLQLLFYSVGIGQISSEVPQNLSASRPQDRQFILSSKKLLLSDSGFYLCAWSMQSYGYTFGSGTRLTVV.

This chain links TRBV15 with TRBJ1-2, with D unresolved. Germline V gene sequence: CDR1 LNHNV, CDR2 YYDKDF (reference sequence). This CDR3 has 13 residues. V lost 3 bases, J lost 7 bases, and 12 bases lay in between. CDR3 in amino acids: CATSRTEGSGYTF. CDR3 sequence (DNA): TGTGCCACCAGCAGGACCGAGGGTAGTGGCTACACCTTC.

The chain recombines TRBV14 with TRBJ1-4; no reliable D call. Germline loops: CDR1 SGHDN, CDR2 FVKESK. With 3 bases removed from V and 3 bases from J, the gap between germline ends came to 8 bases. The CDR3 runs to 14 residues. The CDR3 sequence is CASSHLGANEKLFF. Here the CDR3 DNA reads TGTGCCAGCAGCCATCTGGGCGCTAATGAAAAACTGTTTTTT. The whole variable domain, filled in from reference TRBV14 and TRBJ1-4, reads EAGVTQFPSHSVIEKGQTVTLRCDPISGHDNLYWYRRVMGKEIKFLLHFVKESKQDESGMPNNRFLAERTGGTYSTLKVQPAELEDSGVYFCASSHLGANEKLFFGSGTQLSVL.

The J gene is TRBJ1-3, the V gene TRBV19, with a tentative D call TRBD1 (5 bases). Germline CDR1 is LNHDA and CDR2 is SQIVND (reference sequence). Trimming removed 6 bases from V and 2 bases from J, with 17 bases in between. CDR3 size: 16 residues. CDR3 residues: CASSSSQDSPGNTIYF. CDR3 sequence (DNA): TGTGCCAGTAGCTCGAGCCAAGACAGCCCTGGAAACACCATATATTTT.

This clone has just a few counts. V gene TRBV19 combines with J gene TRBJ2-2; 9 bases map to TRBD1. Germline-derived CDR1 and CDR2 are LNHDA and SQIVND (reference sequence). V was pared by 6 bases and J by 3 bases, with 5 bases of the junction left unmatched. This CDR3 comprises 15 residues. CDR3 DNA: TGTGCCAGTAGCCGGGACAGGGTTCACACCGGGGAGCTGTTTTTT. Amino acid sequence: CASSRDRVHTGELFF.